A single sample gave rise to the 25 T cell receptor beta chains below, sequenced in a study of blood T cell repertoires in COVID-19. Sequenced by immunoSEQ multiplex PCR; TCRdb stores in-frame clones only, minus some. The table lists about 49,000 clones, about 87% of them singletons. Input material: peripheral blood. These TCRs come from a woman aged 80 or over with COVID-19, enrolled during active disease.

The chain joins TRBV2 to TRBJ2-3; 7 bases map to TRBD2. Germline V gene lookup returns CDR1 SNHLY and CDR2 FYNNEI. The CDR3 contains 13 residues. The junction had 2 bases not matched to a gene; V was cut back by 6 bases and J by 2 bases. The CDR3: CASRRELTDTQYF. CDR3 nucleotide sequence: TGTGCCAGCAGGCGGGAGCTCACAGATACGCAGTATTTT.

The gene calls are TRBV7-6 and TRBJ2-1; unclear D gene. The CDR3 length is 13 residues. V lost 4 bases, J lost 2 bases, and 6 bases lay in between. Germline V CDR1 and CDR2: SGHVS, FNYEAQ. CDR3 sequence reads: CASSWQAYNEQFF. CDR3 sequence (DNA): TGTGCCAGCAGCTGGCAAGCCTACAATGAGCAGTTCTTC. Combining the CDR3 with reference TRBV7-6 and TRBJ2-1 gives the whole variable domain GAGVSQSPRYKVTKRGQDVALRCDPISGHVSLYWYRQALGQGPEFLTYFNYEAQQDKSGLPNDRFSAERPEGSISTLTIQRTEQRDSAMYRCASSWQAYNEQFFGPGTRLTVL.

The rearrangement links TRBV6-5 to TRBJ2-5; TRBD2 agrees at 10 bases. The length of the CDR3 is 14 residues. The V segment lost 8 bases and the J segment 5 bases; nucleotides outside the gene matches: 8. CDR1 is MNHEY and CDR2 is SVGAGI in the germline V gene. In DNA form, the CDR3 reads TGTGCCAGCCGGGAGCGGGGGGGCCGGGAGACCCAGTACTTC. Translated: CASRERGGRETQYF.

The V gene is TRBV28, the J gene TRBJ1-4; D is unresolved. V dropped 7 bases and J dropped 0 bases, with 18 bases sitting between them. The CDR3 loop spans 17 amino acids. Germline V lookup: CDR1 MDHEN, CDR2 SYDVKM. DNA of the CDR3: TGTGCCAGCACCACCTCCGGGTTGGGTGCAACTAATGAAAAACTGTTTTTT. It encodes CASTTSGLGATNEKLFF.

The V gene is TRBV27, the J gene TRBJ1-1; D possibly corresponds to TRBD1 (6 bases). CDR1 and CDR2 from the germline V gene are MNHEY and SMNVEV (reference sequence). The CDR3 spans 12 residues. V lost 6 bases to trimming and J lost 11 bases, with 16 bases between them. In nucleotides, the CDR3 is TGTGCCAGCAGAAAGCTACAGGGATCGGCTTTCTTT. As protein: CASRKLQGSAFF.

V and J are TRBV19 and TRBJ1-1; 7 positions agree with TRBD1. V was clipped by 0 bases and J by 6 bases; unmatched bases: 4. From germline, CDR1 is LNHDA and CDR2 SQIVND (reference sequence). This CDR3 contains 14 residues. The CDR3 sequence: CASSIDPDRAEAFF. The CDR3 DNA sequence: TGTGCCAGTAGTATAGACCCCGACAGGGCTGAAGCTTTCTTT.

For the CDR3, the DNA is TGTGCCAGTAGTCCGGGGGACAGGGGGCTGAATCAGCCCCAGCATTTT. It translates to CASSPGDRGLNQPQHF. V usage is TRBV19 and J usage is TRBJ1-5, with TRBD1 identical over 12 bases. Germline assignment: CDR1 LNHDA and CDR2 SQIVND (reference sequence). Trimming removed 5 bases from V and 4 bases from J; junction bases left unmatched: 6. The CDR3 runs to 16 residues.

The chain recombines TRBV5-1 with TRBJ1-2, with 8 nucleotides matching TRBD1. With V trimmed by 1 base and J by 4 bases, 6 bases remained unmatched. The CDR3 is 15 residues long. The germline V gene encodes CDR1 SGHRS and CDR2 YFSETQ. CDR3 amino acids: CASSLTTGGSYGYTF. In DNA form, the CDR3 reads TGCGCCAGCAGCTTGACCACAGGGGGTAGCTATGGCTACACCTTC.

This chain uses TRBV6-5 with TRBJ2-7; TRBD2 aligns across 10 bases. The CDR3 consists of 16 residues. Unmatched junction bases numbered 10, after V lost 4 bases and J lost 4 bases. Germline V gives CDR1 MNHEY, CDR2 SVGAGI. The chain's CDR3 is CASSSVSGGAGYEQYF. Written as DNA, the CDR3 is TGTGCCAGCAGTTCAGTAAGCGGGGGGGCTGGGTACGAGCAGTACTTC.

The rearrangement joins TRBV7-9 to TRBJ2-7; the match to TRBD1 covers 7 bases. The V and J ends lost 5 bases and 2 bases, in that order; junction bases with no gene match: 9. The CDR3 totals 15 residues. CDR1 SEHNR and CDR2 FQNEAQ come from the germline V gene (reference sequence). As DNA, the CDR3 is TGTGCCAGCAGCCCATATCGACAGGGCCCCTACGAGCAGTACTTC. Residues: CASSPYRQGPYEQYF. The complete variable domain, with remaining parts taken from reference TRBV7-9 and TRBJ2-7, reads DTGVSQNPRHKITKRGQNVTFRCDPISEHNRLYWYRQTLGQGPEFLTYFQNEAQLEKSRLLSDRFSAERPKGSFSTLEIQRTEQGDSAMYLCASSPYRQGPYEQYFGPGTRLTVT.

This clone has only a few counts. The chain combines TRBV10-3 with TRBJ2-3; 10 nucleotides align to TRBD2. Germline V gives CDR1 ENHRY, CDR2 SYGVKD. The junction had 5 bases not matched to a gene; V was cut back by 8 bases and J by 0 bases. This CDR3 has 15 residues. For the CDR3, the DNA is TGTGCCATCTCAGCGGGGGGGTCTAGCACAGATACGCAGTATTTT. Its translation: CAISAGGSSTDTQYF.

This clone was counted once. The chain joins TRBV27 to TRBJ2-2; 9 bases agree with TRBD2. The CDR3 is 14 amino acids. The V gene's germline CDR1 is MNHEY and CDR2 SMNVEV (reference sequence). J lost 7 bases, V lost 6 bases, and 6 bases had no gene match. CDR3 sequence: CASRWGLAIGELFF. The DNA of the CDR3 is TGTGCCAGCAGATGGGGACTAGCTATCGGGGAGCTGTTTTTT.

This chain joins TRBV10-3 and TRBJ2-7; 8 positions agree with TRBD2. Germline assignment: CDR1 ENHRY and CDR2 SYGVKD. The J segment lost 0 bases and the V segment lost 11 bases, leaving 9 bases of the junction unmatched. This CDR3 spans 14 amino acids. CDR3 sequence (DNA): TGTGCCTCCCAACTAGCGGCCACCTCCTACGAGCAGTACTTC. Residues: CASQLAATSYEQYF.

The CDR3 spells CASSLVQGIETQYF. The CDR3 bases are TGTGCCAGCAGCTTAGTGCAGGGAATAGAGACCCAGTACTTC. The chain joins TRBV7-9 to TRBJ2-5; TRBD1 is a possible D gene (5 bases). Germline V CDR1 and CDR2: SEHNR, FQNEAQ (reference sequence). This CDR3 is 14 amino acids long. V lost 1 base, J lost 4 bases, and 10 bases lay in between.

This chain links TRBV28 with TRBJ1-1, with unresolved D. Germline-derived CDR1 and CDR2 are MDHEN and SYDVKM. CDR3 length equals 14 residues. The germline V and J ends were trimmed by 2 bases and 4 bases, with 11 bases remaining between them. CDR3 amino acids: CASSLTRRVTEAFF. The CDR3 DNA is TGTGCCAGCAGTTTAACAAGGAGGGTCACTGAAGCTTTCTTT.

The rearrangement joins TRBV19 to TRBJ2-5; no clear D. CDR3 size: 15 residues. Between the trimmed V and J ends, which lost 1 base and 3 bases, there was a span of 12 bases. CDR1 LNHDA and CDR2 SQIVND come from the germline V gene (reference sequence). The chain's CDR3 is CASSIGPGIEETQYF. CDR3 in DNA: TGTGCCAGTAGTATAGGCCCGGGTATAGAAGAGACCCAGTACTTC.

The chain recombines TRBV6-5 with TRBJ1-5, with TRBD1 as a possible D gene (6 bases). This CDR3 contains 15 residues. V lost 5 bases and J lost 1, with 12 bases in between. CDR1 and CDR2 (germline): MNHEY, SVGAGI. This CDR3 is CASSTGFWSNQPQHF. The CDR3 DNA follows: TGTGCCAGCAGTACAGGGTTTTGGAGCAATCAGCCCCAGCATTTT.

The genes are TRBV18 and TRBJ1-2; 8 bases match TRBD1. Trimming cost V 3 bases and J 8 bases; bases outside gene matches: 11. The germline V gene has CDR1 KGHSH and CDR2 LQKENI. The CDR3 spans 15 residues. CDR3 nucleotides: TGTGCCAGCTCACCCCCCACGGACAGGGCACGGGGCTACACCTTC. Amino acid sequence: CASSPPTDRARGYTF.

This clone showed up just a few times. The chain is built from TRBV5-8 and TRBJ2-5, with 7 bases fitting TRBD1. This CDR3 spans 15 amino acids. V gave up 7 bases and J gave up 2 bases; unmatched junction bases: 11. CDR1 SGHTS and CDR2 YDEGEE come from the germline V gene. CDR3 sequence reads: CASSPGRGYQETQYF. CDR3 sequence (DNA): TGTGCCAGCTCCCCGGGCAGGGGGTATCAAGAGACCCAGTACTTC.

The chain carries TRBV24-1 and TRBJ2-5, with D possibly being TRBD1 (6 bases). The CDR3 is 13 amino acids. V shed 6 bases and J shed 4 bases, with 11 bases lying between them. The V gene's germline CDR1 is KGHDR and CDR2 SFDVKD. The CDR3 coding sequence is TGTGCCACCAGTAGAGGGACAACAGAGACCCAGTACTTC. This translates into CATSRGTTETQYF.

The sample holds a few counts of this clone. This chain links TRBV6-6 with TRBJ1-5; TRBD1 agrees at 9 bases. Germline assignment: CDR1 MNHNY and CDR2 SVGAGI (reference sequence). The CDR3 length is 16 residues. Trimming cost V 5 bases and J 2 bases; bases outside gene matches: 7. The CDR3 DNA is TGTGCCAGCAGTCGACAGGGGGTAATGGGCAATCAGCCCCAGCATTTT. It codes for CASSRQGVMGNQPQHF.

V and J are TRBV5-4 and TRBJ2-2; 9 nucleotides agree with TRBD2. This CDR3 comprises 17 residues. In germline, CDR1 is SGHNT, CDR2 YYREEE (reference sequence). V lost 4 bases and J lost 5; bases outside the gene matches: 12. The CDR3: CASSAGLVAGVTGELFF. The CDR3 region has the DNA TGTGCCAGCAGCGCCGGTCTAGTAGCGGGAGTTACCGGGGAGCTGTTTTTT.

The rearrangement links TRBV5-1 to TRBJ1-6; 7 nucleotides match TRBD1. J was trimmed by 12 bases and V by 4 bases; bases with no gene match: 4. Germline CDR1 and CDR2: SGHRS and YFSETQ. CDR3 length: 12 residues. The CDR3 reads CASSMTGQPLHF. The DNA for the CDR3 is TGCGCCAGCAGCATGACAGGGCAACCCCTCCACTTT.

The chain's CDR3 is CASSTRASEKLFF. CDR3 coding DNA: TGTGCCAGCAGTACCAGGGCTAGTGAAAAACTGTTTTTT. The chain is built from TRBV12-3 or TRBV12-4 and TRBJ1-4; a weak D match, TRBD1 (5 bases). CDR3 length equals 13 residues. Deletions cut 5 bases from V and 7 bases from J, with 11 bases between.

The genes are TRBV5-1 and TRBJ2-7; the D gene is possibly TRBD1 (7 bases). Germline V gene sequence: CDR1 SGHRS, CDR2 YFSETQ. V shed 6 bases and J shed 3 bases, with 16 bases lying between them. The CDR3 consists of 14 residues. As DNA, the CDR3 is TGCGCCAGCAACCAGGGGGGATCCGGCTACGAGCAGTACTTC. The encoded protein is CASNQGGSGYEQYF.